This T cell receptor (beta chain) was sequenced in a study of shared clonotypes between healthy human individuals. Turning to the study itself: With ages of 18 to 49, the donors were two women and a few men. There were three CD4 naive, three CD4 memory, two CD8 naive and one CD8 memory plates per donor. Study-level findings and limits: Among donors, sharing of clonotypes was expected to be affected by sequencing depth. Unshared clonotypes carried lower generation probabilities than those common to all four donors.

For this clone: Its antigen is still unknown.

Profiled with immunoSEQ multiplex PCR; TCRdb holds only in-frame clones, not every one. The repertoire holds millions of clones, with about 95% as singletons. The CDR3 spans 16 residues. Germline loops: CDR1 SGHAT, CDR2 FQNNGV. The J segment lost 0 bases and the V segment lost 5 bases, leaving 7 bases of the junction unmatched. CD45RO negativity and positive selection for CCR7 defined naive CD8 cells, a population that excluded terminally differentiated effector memory CD45RA+ cells. Input material: naive CD8+ T cells sorted from blood. The receptor was derived from a man younger than 35 in good health. The chain links TRBV11-2 to TRBJ2-1; 7 bases agree with TRBD1. The CDR3 region has the DNA TGTGCCAGCAGCCCCGGACAGGTCAGCTCCTACAATGAGCAGTTCTTC. Translated, it gives CASSPGQVSSYNEQFF.